The clone carrying this T cell receptor beta chain has only one observation. Its target is not known. These data originate in a study of shared clonotypes between healthy human individuals. Study-level results: It was observed that approximately 5% of naive CD4 clonotypes were shared across several donors. Naive subsets generally exceeded memory subsets in estimated richness.

In the study's own analysis: Without quality scores, immunoSEQ junctional reads could not be filtered like full-length reads. The method was immunoSEQ multiplex PCR; TCRdb's version includes in-frame clones alone and lacks a portion of them. V and J calls and clone size are copied from that table; D and trimming were computed from the DNA. The table includes some 2,400,000 clones, approximately 96% detected once. Per germline, CDR1 MNHEY and CDR2 SMNVEV (reference sequence). The CDR3 contains 17 residues. V was shortened by 2 bases and J by 0 bases, with 11 bases between the two germline ends. The sequenced material came from naive CD4+ T cells sorted from blood. Sample subset: CD45RA+ positively selected. This clonotype was sampled from a man between 18 and 35 years old in good health. The V call is TRBV27, the J call TRBJ1-6, with D uncertain. For the CDR3, the DNA is TGTGCCAGCAGTTTACGACTCCCGAGCTCCTATAATTCACCCCTCCACTTT. Its translation: CASSLRLPSSYNSPLHF.